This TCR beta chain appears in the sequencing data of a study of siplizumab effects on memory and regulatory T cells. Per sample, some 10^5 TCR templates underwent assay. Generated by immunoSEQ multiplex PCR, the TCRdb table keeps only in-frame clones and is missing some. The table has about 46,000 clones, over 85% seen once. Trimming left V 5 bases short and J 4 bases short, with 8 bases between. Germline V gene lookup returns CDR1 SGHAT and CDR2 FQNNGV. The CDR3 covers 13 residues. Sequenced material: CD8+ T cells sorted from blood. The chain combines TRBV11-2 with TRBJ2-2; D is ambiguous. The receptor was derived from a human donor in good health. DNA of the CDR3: TGTGCCAGCAGCCCCCGAGTCACCGGGGAGCTGTTTTTT. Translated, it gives CASSPRVTGELFF.